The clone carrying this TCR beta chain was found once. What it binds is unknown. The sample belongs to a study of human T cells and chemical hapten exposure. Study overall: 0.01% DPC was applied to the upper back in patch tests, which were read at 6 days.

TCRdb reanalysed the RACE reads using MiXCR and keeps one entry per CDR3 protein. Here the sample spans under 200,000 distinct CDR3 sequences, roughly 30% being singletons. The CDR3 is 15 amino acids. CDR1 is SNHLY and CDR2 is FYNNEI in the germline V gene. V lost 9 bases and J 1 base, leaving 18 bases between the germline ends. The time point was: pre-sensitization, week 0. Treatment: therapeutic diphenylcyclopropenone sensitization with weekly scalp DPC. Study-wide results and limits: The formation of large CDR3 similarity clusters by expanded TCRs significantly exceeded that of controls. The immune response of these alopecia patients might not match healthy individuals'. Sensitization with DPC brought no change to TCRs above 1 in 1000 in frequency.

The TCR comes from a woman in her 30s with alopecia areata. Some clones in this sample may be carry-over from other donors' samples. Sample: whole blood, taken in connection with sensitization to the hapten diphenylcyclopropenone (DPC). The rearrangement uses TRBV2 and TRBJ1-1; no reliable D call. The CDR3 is CASSLKGEKNTEAFF. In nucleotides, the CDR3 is TGTGCCAGTTCCCTTAAGGGCGAGAAGAACACTGAAGCTTTCTTT.